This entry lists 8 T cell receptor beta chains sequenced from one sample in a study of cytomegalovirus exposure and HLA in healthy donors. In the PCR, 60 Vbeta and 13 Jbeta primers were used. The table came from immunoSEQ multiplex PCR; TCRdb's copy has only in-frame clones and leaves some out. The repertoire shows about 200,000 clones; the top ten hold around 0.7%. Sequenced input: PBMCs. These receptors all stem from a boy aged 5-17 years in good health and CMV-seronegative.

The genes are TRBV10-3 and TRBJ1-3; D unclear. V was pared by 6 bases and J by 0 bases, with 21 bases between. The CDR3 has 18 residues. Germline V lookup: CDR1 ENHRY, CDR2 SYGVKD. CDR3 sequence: CAISREPSIAGSGNTIYF. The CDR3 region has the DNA TGTGCCATCAGCCGAGAACCTTCGATCGCCGGCTCTGGAAACACCATATATTTT.

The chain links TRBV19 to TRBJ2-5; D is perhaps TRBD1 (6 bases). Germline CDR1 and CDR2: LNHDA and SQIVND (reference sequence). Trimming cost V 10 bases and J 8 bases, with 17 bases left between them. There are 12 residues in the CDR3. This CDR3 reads CATKGDPPTQYF. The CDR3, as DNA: TGTGCCACAAAGGGGGACCCCCCCACCCAGTACTTC.

This CDR3 reads CASQPDGGFGNTIYF. Written as DNA, the CDR3 is TGTGCCAGTCAACCCGACGGAGGATTTGGAAACACCATATATTTT. The V and J genes are TRBV19 and TRBJ1-3; no clear D gene. Trimming stripped 8 bases from V and 3 bases from J, with 17 bases between. CDR1 and CDR2 (germline): LNHDA, SQIVND (reference sequence). This CDR3 spans 15 amino acids. The full variable domain, completed using reference TRBV19 and TRBJ1-3, is DGGITQSPKYLFRKEGQNVTLSCEQNLNHDAMYWYRQDPGQGLRLIYYSQIVNDFQKGDIAEGYSVSREKKESFPLTVTSAQKNPTAFYLCASQPDGGFGNTIYFGEGSWLTVV.

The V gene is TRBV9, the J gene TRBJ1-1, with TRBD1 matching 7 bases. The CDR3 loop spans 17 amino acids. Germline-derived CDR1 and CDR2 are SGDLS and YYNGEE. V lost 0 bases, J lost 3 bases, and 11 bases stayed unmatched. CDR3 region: CASSVEKGAWVDTEAFF. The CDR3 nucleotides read TGTGCCAGCAGCGTAGAAAAGGGGGCCTGGGTAGACACTGAAGCTTTCTTT.

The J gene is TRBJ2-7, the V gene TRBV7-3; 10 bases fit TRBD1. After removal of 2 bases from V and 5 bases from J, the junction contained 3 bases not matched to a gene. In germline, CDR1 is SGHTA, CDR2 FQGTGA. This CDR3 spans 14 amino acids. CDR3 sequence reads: CASSLGTGVNEQYF. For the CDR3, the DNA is TGTGCCAGCAGCTTAGGGACAGGGGTCAACGAGCAGTACTTC. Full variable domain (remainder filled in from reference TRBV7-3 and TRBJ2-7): GAGVSQTPSNKVTEKGKYVELRCDPISGHTALYWYRQSLGQGPEFLIYFQGTGAADDSGLPNDRFFAVRPEGSVSTLKIQRTERGDSAVYLCASSLGTGVNEQYFGPGTRLTVT.

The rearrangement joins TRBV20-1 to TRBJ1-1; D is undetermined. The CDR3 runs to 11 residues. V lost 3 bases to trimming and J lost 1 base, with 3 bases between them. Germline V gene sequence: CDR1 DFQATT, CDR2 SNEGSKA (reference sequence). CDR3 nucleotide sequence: TGCAGTGCTAGGAGGAACACTGAAGCTTTCTTT. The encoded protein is CSARRNTEAFF.

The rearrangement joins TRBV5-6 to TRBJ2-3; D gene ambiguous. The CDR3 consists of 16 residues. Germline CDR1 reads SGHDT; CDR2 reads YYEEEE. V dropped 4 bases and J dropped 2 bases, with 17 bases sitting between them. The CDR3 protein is CASSRRPGSSTDTQYF. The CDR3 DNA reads TGTGCCAGCAGCCGGCGACCAGGTTCCTCCACAGATACGCAGTATTTT.

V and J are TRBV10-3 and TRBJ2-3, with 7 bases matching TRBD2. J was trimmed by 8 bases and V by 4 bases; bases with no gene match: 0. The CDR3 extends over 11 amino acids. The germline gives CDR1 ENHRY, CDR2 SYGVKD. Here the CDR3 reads CAISGGGTQYF. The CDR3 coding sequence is TGTGCCATCAGTGGGGGGGGTACGCAGTATTTT.